One T cell receptor (beta chain) is described in this entry. These data come from a study of human T cells and chemical hapten exposure. The time point here: patch test 2, 6 weeks after DPC sensitization. The treatment here: therapeutic diphenylcyclopropenone sensitization with weekly scalp DPC. Blood sampling preceded each patch test application. A single record per CDR3 protein comes from TCRdb applying MiXCR to the RACE reads. The repertoire holds 80,000 to 95,000 distinct CDR3 sequences, approximately 9.9% seen once, with around 2.2% in the top ten. The germline CDR1 and CDR2 sequences are GTSNPN and SVGIG (reference sequence). CDR3 size: 12 residues. With 7 bases removed from V and 4 bases from J, the gap between germline ends came to 12 bases.

The sequencing here drew on whole blood, taken in connection with sensitization to the hapten diphenylcyclopropenone (DPC). The TCR was taken from a man aged 35 to 55 with alopecia areata. Some clones in this sample may be carry-over from other donors' samples. The V and J genes are TRBV30 and TRBJ2-3; D call uncertain. In DNA, the CDR3 is TGTGCCTTTCATCCCATCGCAGATACGCAGTATTTT. It yields the protein CAFHPIADTQYF.